These 16 T cell receptor beta chains were all obtained from the same sample, sequenced in a study of cytomegalovirus exposure and HLA in healthy donors. The PCR contained 60 Vbeta and 13 Jbeta primers. Using immunoSEQ multiplex PCR, the repertoire was profiled, and TCRdb retains in-frame clones only, with some absent. The repertoire has about 100,000 clones, around 74% of them found once; the top ten carry roughly 13%. The sample consisted of PBMCs. Source of these receptors: a male donor in good health and CMV-seropositive.

The chain carries TRBV7-2 and TRBJ2-7; D is perhaps TRBD1 (5 bases). The CDR3 has 14 amino acids. CDR1 and CDR2 from the germline V gene are SGHTA and FQGNSA. Trimming took 7 bases from V and 2 from J, leaving 15 bases between them. CDR3 DNA sequence: TGTGCCAGCACCCCCCCGACAGCCGCCTACGAGCAGTACTTC. Protein sequence: CASTPPTAAYEQYF.

The chain uses TRBV5-1 and TRBJ2-5; TRBD2 is a possible D gene (5 bases). Trimming removed 4 bases at V and 5 bases at J, with 12 bases between. Germline CDR1 is SGHRS and CDR2 is YFSETQ. This CDR3 has 13 amino acids. The CDR3 region has the DNA TGCGCCAGCAGCGAGGACCGCGGGGAGACCCAGTACTTC. Translated: CASSEDRGETQYF.

This clone has just one count. The rearrangement links TRBV5-4 to TRBJ2-3; 7 nucleotides agree with TRBD2. Unmatched junction bases numbered 5, after V lost 2 bases and J lost 2 bases. Germline values: CDR1 SGHNT, CDR2 YYREEE (reference sequence). The CDR3 spans 15 residues. The CDR3 loop reads CASSFAGENTDTQYF. DNA for the CDR3: TGTGCCAGCAGCTTCGCGGGGGAGAACACAGATACGCAGTATTTT.

CDR3: CASSLVVRDTGELFF. The CDR3 region has the DNA TGTGCCAGCAGCTTAGTAGTCAGGGACACCGGGGAGCTGTTTTTT. The gene calls are TRBV7-2 and TRBJ2-2, with D possibly TRBD1 on 5 matching bases. V lost 1 base and J lost 3, with 9 bases in between. The CDR3 extends over 15 amino acids. From germline, CDR1 is SGHTA and CDR2 FQGNSA.

A single count supports this clone. The rearrangement uses TRBV11-2 and TRBJ2-3; maybe TRBD2 (6 bases). The germline V gene encodes CDR1 SGHAT and CDR2 FQNNGV. V was pared by 8 bases and J by 2 bases, with 14 bases between. This CDR3 comprises 14 residues. DNA of the CDR3: TGTGCCAGCTCCCCCCGGGAGTACACAGATACGCAGTATTTT. The encoded protein is CASSPREYTDTQYF.

V gene TRBV15 combines with J gene TRBJ2-5, with D possibly being TRBD1 (6 bases). CDR3 length: 14 amino acids. The V end lost 0 bases, the J end lost 4 bases, and 9 bases lay between the germline ends. Germline V gene sequence: CDR1 LNHNV, CDR2 YYDKDF (reference sequence). This chain's CDR3 is CATSRDRGGETQYF. CDR3 nucleotide sequence: TGTGCCACCAGCAGAGATAGAGGGGGAGAGACCCAGTACTTC. The full variable domain, its missing parts supplied by reference TRBV15 and TRBJ2-5, is DAMVIQNPRYQVTQFGKPVTLSCSQTLNHNVMYWYQQKSSQAPKLLFHYYDKDFNNEADTPDNFQSRRPNTSFCFLDIRSPGLGDTAMYLCATSRDRGGETQYFGPGTRLLVL.

The chain couples TRBV2 to TRBJ1-1, with 10 bases aligning to TRBD1. CDR1 and CDR2 (germline): SNHLY, FYNNEI. The V and J ends lost 6 bases and 4 bases, in that order; junction bases with no gene match: 8. The CDR3 contains 15 residues. The chain's CDR3 is CASRLLRQGATEAFF. The CDR3 DNA reads TGTGCCAGCAGATTATTAAGACAGGGGGCCACTGAAGCTTTCTTT. The variable domain in full, with the rest retrieved from reference TRBV2 and TRBJ1-1, is EPEVTQTPSHQVTQMGQEVILRCVPISNHLYFYWYRQILGQKVEFLVSFYNNEISEKSEIFDDQFSVERPDGSNFTLKIRSTKLEDSAMYFCASRLLRQGATEAFFGQGTRLTVV.

This chain connects TRBV6-1 to TRBJ2-7, with TRBD2 as a possible D gene (6 bases). Germline V gene lookup returns CDR1 MNHNS and CDR2 SASEGT. V dropped 3 bases and J dropped 0 bases, with 6 bases sitting between them. The CDR3 runs to 13 residues. CDR3 protein: CASSEGGSYEQYF. CDR3 coding DNA: TGTGCCAGCAGTGAGGGGGGCTCCTACGAGCAGTACTTC.

This clone was seen more than once but under ten times. The chain has TRBV5-1 and TRBJ1-2; 7 nucleotides line up with TRBD1. With 3 bases clipped from V and 6 bases from J, the junction kept 11 bases outside the gene matches. The length of the CDR3 is 15 residues. Per the germline V gene, CDR1 is SGHRS and CDR2 is YFSETQ. The CDR3 protein is CASSSLPTGSNGYTF. The CDR3 nucleotides read TGCGCCAGCAGCTCCCTTCCGACAGGGTCGAATGGCTACACCTTC.

V gene TRBV6-5 combines with J gene TRBJ2-2; possibly TRBD2 for D (5 bases). CDR3 length: 16 amino acids. With 0 bases removed from V and 6 bases from J, the gap between germline ends came to 14 bases. CDR1 and CDR2 (germline): MNHEY, SVGAGI. The CDR3 region is CASSYSIGGSAGELFF. The CDR3, as DNA: TGTGCCAGCAGTTACTCAATAGGCGGGTCCGCCGGGGAGCTGTTTTTT.

The rearrangement links TRBV7-3 to TRBJ2-5, with TRBD2 as a possible D gene (7 bases). Trimming took off 2 bases at V and 9 bases at J, with 16 bases between the two ends. Germline values: CDR1 SGHTA, CDR2 FQGTGA. The CDR3 totals 14 residues. The CDR3 DNA is TGTGCCAGCAGCTTAGAGGGGGGGTCAGAAGCCCAGTACTTC. Translating gives CASSLEGGSEAQYF.

The rearrangement joins TRBV28 to TRBJ1-4; unclear D gene. V was cut by 2 bases and J by 2 bases, with 15 bases left in between. This CDR3 has 17 residues. The germline V gene encodes CDR1 MDHEN and CDR2 SYDVKM. The CDR3 sequence: CASSLLPLGFTNEKLFF. The CDR3 nucleotides read TGTGCCAGCAGTTTACTTCCCCTCGGGTTCACTAATGAAAAACTGTTTTTT.

The chain is built from TRBV7-3 and TRBJ2-4; D ambiguous. CDR1 SGHTA and CDR2 FQGTGA come from the germline V gene. Trimming left V 4 bases short and J 1 base short, with 11 bases between. This CDR3 is 15 amino acids long. The CDR3 loop reads CASSSSRSAKNIQYF. DNA for the CDR3: TGTGCCAGCAGCTCTAGTCGCTCTGCCAAAAACATTCAGTACTTC. Using reference TRBV7-3 and TRBJ2-4 for the parts outside the CDR3, the full variable domain is GAGVSQTPSNKVTEKGKYVELRCDPISGHTALYWYRQSLGQGPEFLIYFQGTGAADDSGLPNDRFFAVRPEGSVSTLKIQRTERGDSAVYLCASSSSRSAKNIQYFGAGTRLSVL.

The chain carries TRBV7-2 and TRBJ1-6; 7 bases align to TRBD1. This CDR3 has 15 amino acids. After removal of 5 bases from V and 9 bases from J, the junction contained 10 bases not matched to a gene. Looked up from germline, CDR1 is SGHTA and CDR2 is FQGNSA. In DNA, the CDR3 is TGTGCCAGCAGCCCGACGACAGGGTCCGGTTCACCCCTCCACTTT. Encoded protein: CASSPTTGSGSPLHF.

The chain uses TRBV28 and TRBJ2-1; the match to TRBD2 covers 14 bases. Germline V gives CDR1 MDHEN, CDR2 SYDVKM. J was trimmed by 6 bases and V by 4 bases; bases with no gene match: 5. The CDR3 is 16 amino acids. The CDR3 sequence is CASSSPGTSGGNEQFF. CDR3 nucleotides: TGTGCCAGCAGTTCCCCCGGGACTAGCGGGGGCAATGAGCAGTTCTTC. The full variable domain, with the rest looked up from reference TRBV28 and TRBJ2-1, is DVKVTQSSRYLVKRTGEKVFLECVQDMDHENMFWYRQDPGLGLRLIYFSYDVKMKEKGDIPEGYSVSREKKERFSLILESASTNQTSMYLCASSSPGTSGGNEQFFGPGTRLTVL.

The rearrangement joins TRBV7-2 to TRBJ2-3; maybe TRBD2 (5 bases). Looked up from germline, CDR1 is SGHTA and CDR2 is FQGNSA. V lost 1 base and J 6 bases, leaving 11 bases between the germline ends. The CDR3 length is 14 residues. As DNA, the CDR3 is TGTGCCAGCAGCTTAGGGCTAGCCCAGGATACGCAGTATTTT. Translating gives CASSLGLAQDTQYF.